A single sample gave rise to the 28 T cell receptor beta chains below, sequenced in a study of memory CD8 T cells in hepatitis C reinfection. Generated by immunoSEQ multiplex PCR, the TCRdb table keeps only in-frame clones and is missing some. The repertoire holds around 45,000 clones, approximately 89% seen once, with 0.6% to 0.85% in the top ten. The time point is: late/post reinfection, 12 to 24 weeks after detection. TCR sequencing was done directly ex vivo on sorted cells, without expansion in vitro. The sample taken for sequencing was naive CD8+ T cells sorted from blood. Receptors were obtained from a man aged 18 to 29 with hepatitis C virus infection.

This chain connects TRBV27 to TRBJ2-7; 9 positions agree with TRBD2. V lost 3 bases and J lost 3; bases outside the gene matches: 12. Germline CDR1 MNHEY, CDR2 SMNVEV (reference sequence). There are 17 residues in the CDR3. The CDR3 protein is CASSFTTSGRYLYEQYF. The CDR3 coding sequence is TGTGCCAGCAGTTTCACTACCAGCGGGAGGTACCTCTACGAGCAGTACTTC.

The rearrangement uses TRBV7-8 and TRBJ2-7, with 8 bases identical to TRBD1. The CDR3 is 13 amino acids. Germline-derived CDR1 and CDR2 are SGHVS and FQNEAQ. With 5 bases clipped from V and 3 bases from J, the junction kept 3 bases outside the gene matches. CDR3 amino acids: CASSIGQGYEQYF. In DNA, the CDR3 is TGTGCCAGCAGCATCGGACAGGGCTACGAGCAGTACTTC.

The gene calls are TRBV6-5 and TRBJ2-5; 11 nucleotides match TRBD2. Trimming removed 2 bases from V and 2 bases from J; junction bases left unmatched: 4. The CDR3 is 16 residues long. CDR1 is MNHEY, CDR2 SVGAGI, per germline. The CDR3 region is CASSYTTSGGQETQYF. The CDR3 DNA reads as TGTGCCAGCAGTTACACAACTAGCGGGGGTCAAGAGACCCAGTACTTC.

The chain uses TRBV12-5 and TRBJ1-1; a possible D gene is TRBD1 (6 bases). This CDR3 is 16 amino acids long. V dropped 0 bases and J dropped 4 bases, with 15 bases sitting between them. Germline loops: CDR1 LGHNT, CDR2 FRNRAP. The CDR3 sequence is CASGLVPLGARTEAFF. The CDR3 nucleotides are TGTGCTAGTGGTTTGGTACCTCTGGGGGCGCGCACTGAAGCTTTCTTT.

The V gene is TRBV28, the J gene TRBJ2-5, with D perhaps TRBD1 (6 bases). The V end was cut by 4 bases, the J end by 5 bases, with 17 bases between. In germline, CDR1 is MDHEN, CDR2 SYDVKM. This CDR3 comprises 15 residues. CDR3 nucleotides: TGTGCCAGCAGTTCCAGGGGCGGCCCGGGTGAGACCCAGTACTTC. It yields the protein CASSSRGGPGETQYF. Full variable domain (remainder filled in from reference TRBV28 and TRBJ2-5): DVKVTQSSRYLVKRTGEKVFLECVQDMDHENMFWYRQDPGLGLRLIYFSYDVKMKEKGDIPEGYSVSREKKERFSLILESASTNQTSMYLCASSSRGGPGETQYFGPGTRLLVL.

The rearrangement joins TRBV29-1 to TRBJ2-7, with D perhaps TRBD1 (7 bases). Trimming pared 7 bases from V and 1 base from J, leaving 14 bases between. This CDR3 contains 13 residues. Germline CDR1 and CDR2: SQVTM and ANQGSEA. The CDR3 region is CSGSEGASYEQYF. In DNA, the CDR3 is TGCAGCGGCTCGGAGGGGGCGTCCTACGAGCAGTACTTC.

This chain connects TRBV7-9 to TRBJ2-5; D is perhaps TRBD1 (6 bases). The DNA end favors TRBJ2-7, so the J call may be wrong. From germline, CDR1 is SEHNR and CDR2 FQNEAQ (reference sequence). This CDR3 is built from 16 residues. The chain's CDR3 is CASSLGLQGPSYEQYF. CDR3 DNA sequence: TGTGCCAGCAGCTTAGGTTTGCAGGGGCCTTCCTACGAGCAGTACTTC.

The gene calls are TRBV4-1 and TRBJ2-7; 12 bases align to TRBD2. The J segment lost 2 bases and the V segment lost 3 bases, leaving 2 bases of the junction unmatched. The CDR3 sequence is 15 residues long. Germline V gene sequence: CDR1 MGHRA, CDR2 YSYEKL. The CDR3 DNA reads TGCGCCAGCAGCCAGAGACTAGCGGGGGCCTACGAGCAGTACGTC. The encoded protein is CASSQRLAGAYEQYV.

This chain joins TRBV14 and TRBJ1-1, with 8 bases matching TRBD1. CDR3 length equals 14 residues. Germline CDR1 and CDR2: SGHDN and FVKESK. V was clipped by 3 bases and J by 9 bases; unmatched bases: 9. CDR3 bases: TGTGCCAGCAGCCACCGCAGGGGGCCTGTGAAAGCTTTCTTT. Its protein product is CASSHRRGPVKAFF. The whole variable domain, remainder taken from reference TRBV14 and TRBJ1-1, is EAGVTQFPSHSVIEKGQTVTLRCDPISGHDNLYWYRRVMGKEIKFLLHFVKESKQDESGMPNNRFLAERTGGTYSTLKVQPAELEDSGVYFCASSHRRGPVKAFFGQGTRLTVV.

The chain couples TRBV10-2 to TRBJ2-3, with 10 bases aligning to TRBD2. Trimming took 8 bases from V and 0 from J; bases not matched to a gene: 11. The CDR3 covers 17 residues. The V gene's germline CDR1 is WSHSY and CDR2 SAAADI. CDR3 in amino acids: CASSLAGLATSTDTQYF. Written as DNA, the CDR3 is TGCGCCAGCTCACTAGCGGGGCTTGCAACTAGCACAGATACGCAGTATTTT.

CDR3 in amino acids: CASSSGQENQPQHF. For the CDR3, the DNA is TGTGCCAGTAGCTCTGGACAGGAGAATCAGCCCCAGCATTTT. V and J are TRBV19 and TRBJ1-5, with 7 bases identical to TRBD1. The CDR3 sequence is 14 residues long. Per germline, CDR1 LNHDA and CDR2 SQIVND (reference sequence). The V segment lost 6 bases and the J segment 4 bases; nucleotides outside the gene matches: 6.

The CDR3 here is CASSVGPSGGQSYNEQFF. CDR3 nucleotides: TGTGCCAGCAGCGTAGGTCCTAGCGGGGGTCAATCCTACAATGAGCAGTTCTTC. The J gene is TRBJ2-1, the V gene TRBV9, with 10 nucleotides matching TRBD2. The CDR3 loop spans 18 amino acids. V shed 0 bases, J shed 1 base, and the junction held 7 bases outside the gene matches. Germline loops: CDR1 SGDLS, CDR2 YYNGEE.

Here the CDR3 DNA reads TGTGCCAGCAGCCAGGTAGCGGGAGACGTGTACGAGCAGTACTTC. Translating it yields CASSQVAGDVYEQYF. This sequence joins TRBV11-2 and TRBJ2-7; 9 nucleotides line up with TRBD2. CDR3 size: 15 residues. CDR1 is SGHAT and CDR2 is FQNNGV in the germline V gene. V lost 5 bases and J lost 4; bases outside the gene matches: 9.

CDR3 DNA sequence: TGTGCCAGCAGCTTGGGAGTGACGGGAGGCTACACCTTC. Protein sequence: CASSLGVTGGYTF. This sequence joins TRBV5-6 and TRBJ1-2; no firm D call. Germline V gene sequence: CDR1 SGHDT, CDR2 YYEEEE. This CDR3 region has 13 residues. Trimming took off 0 bases at V and 8 bases at J, with 11 bases between the two ends.

This clone was counted once. The genes are TRBV5-5 and TRBJ2-3; a weak D match, TRBD1 (6 bases). Per the germline V gene, CDR1 is SGHKS and CDR2 is YYEKEE (reference sequence). The ends were cut back, 2 bases at V and 1 base at J, with 11 bases in the middle. This CDR3 is 15 amino acids long. The CDR3 here is CASSLGGSGTDTQYF. The CDR3 DNA is TGTGCCAGCAGCTTAGGGGGAAGTGGCACAGATACGCAGTATTTT.

This chain joins TRBV5-8 and TRBJ2-7; D is unresolved. Germline CDR1 is SGHTS and CDR2 is YDEGEE. The V gene lost 0 bases and the J gene lost 7 bases, with 5 bases spanning the gap. The CDR3 runs 11 residues. DNA of the CDR3: TGTGCCAGCAGCTTGGGTGGGGAGCAGTACGTC. This gives the protein CASSLGGEQYV.

The chain couples TRBV11-2 to TRBJ2-7; 11 bases line up with TRBD1. The CDR3 length is 14 residues. V gave up 5 bases and J gave up 7 bases; unmatched junction bases: 7. Germline-derived CDR1 and CDR2 are SGHAT and FQNNGV. CDR3: CASSQGQGAWEQYV. As DNA, the CDR3 is TGTGCCAGCAGCCAAGGACAGGGGGCTTGGGAGCAGTACGTC.

This chain links TRBV25-1 with TRBJ2-3; 7 bases line up with TRBD2. Germline V CDR1 and CDR2: MGHDK, SYGVNS. This CDR3 is built from 12 residues. Unmatched junction bases numbered 3, after V lost 5 bases and J lost 7 bases. The CDR3 DNA reads as TGTGCCAGCAGTCCTAGCGGATATACGCAGTATTTT. Protein: CASSPSGYTQYF. Combining the CDR3 with reference TRBV25-1 and TRBJ2-3 gives the whole variable domain EADIYQTPRYLVIGTGKKITLECSQTMGHDKMYWYQQDPGMELHLIHYSYGVNSTEKGDLSSESTVSRIRTEHFPLTLESARPSHTSQYLCASSPSGYTQYFGPGTRLTVL.

This clone was observed a single time. This rearrangement joins TRBV28 to TRBJ2-1; D remains ambiguous. CDR1 and CDR2 (germline): MDHEN, SYDVKM. V was shortened by 6 bases and J by 5 bases, with 11 bases between the two germline ends. This CDR3 contains 13 residues. CDR3 bases: TGTGCCAGCAGCCGCGACACCGACAATGAGCAGTTCTTC. Its protein product is CASSRDTDNEQFF.

This clone was observed a few times. The V gene is TRBV9, the J gene TRBJ1-1; the match to TRBD1 covers 9 bases. The germline CDR1 and CDR2 sequences are SGDLS and YYNGEE. Losses at the gene ends were 5 bases for V and 4 bases for J; bases not matched to a gene: 6. The CDR3 extends over 14 amino acids. CDR3 in DNA: TGTGCCAGCAGTATCGAGGGACAGGGCACTGAAGCTTTCTTT. It codes for CASSIEGQGTEAFF.

V is TRBV27 and J is TRBJ1-5; 7 bases fit TRBD1. The germline V gene has CDR1 MNHEY and CDR2 SMNVEV (reference sequence). The CDR3 extends over 15 amino acids. V gave up 6 bases and J gave up 6 bases; unmatched junction bases: 11. The DNA for the CDR3 is TGTGCCAGCAGGCCGGGACAGACATTGTCTCAGCCCCAGCATTTT. It is translated as CASRPGQTLSQPQHF.

The chain joins TRBV19 to TRBJ1-1; D might be TRBD1 (5 bases). V lost 7 bases to trimming and J lost 8 bases, with 14 bases between them. This CDR3 has 12 residues. The germline V gene encodes CDR1 LNHDA and CDR2 SQIVND (reference sequence). CDR3 amino acids: CASKVGRTEAFF. In DNA form, the CDR3 reads TGTGCCAGTAAAGTGGGCAGGACAGAAGCTTTCTTT.

The V gene is TRBV4-1, the J gene TRBJ1-6; D uncertain. Trimming shortened V by 3 bases and J by 0 bases, and 9 bases separated the two germline ends. There are 16 residues in the CDR3. From germline, CDR1 is MGHRA and CDR2 YSYEKL. The CDR3 nucleotides are TGCGCCAGCAGCCAGGCACACCGCTCCTATAATTCACCCCTCCACTTT. Its translation is CASSQAHRSYNSPLHF.

J is TRBJ1-6 and V is TRBV7-9; possibly TRBD1 for D (5 bases). The CDR3 loop spans 13 amino acids. V lost 6 bases and J lost 7, with 10 bases in between. Germline loops: CDR1 SEHNR, CDR2 FQNEAQ (reference sequence). The CDR3 region is CASRQDRNSPLHF. The CDR3 coding sequence is TGTGCCAGCAGACAAGACAGAAATTCACCCCTCCACTTT.

Worth noting for this clone: Because the CDR3 is missing its conserved closing phenylalanine or tryptophan, this is likely a read error. This rearrangement joins TRBV5-6 to TRBJ1-2; no firm D call. V gave up 0 bases and J gave up 5 bases, with 14 bases separating them. Looked up from germline, CDR1 is SGHDT and CDR2 is YYEEEE. The CDR3 sequence is 15 residues long. DNA for the CDR3: TGTGCCAGCAGCTTGGGAATGGGTCCGACTTATGGCTACACCCTC. Its protein is CASSLGMGPTYGYTL.

This clone was counted a few times. The CDR3 nucleotides read TGCAGCGTTGAAGTAGGGGGCCGTAACTATGGCTACACCTTC. The encoded protein is CSVEVGGRNYGYTF. The chain couples TRBV29-1 to TRBJ1-2; the match to TRBD1 covers 7 bases. The CDR3 sequence is 14 residues long. V lost 1 base, J lost 1 base, and 3 bases stayed unmatched. Germline assignment: CDR1 SQVTM and CDR2 ANQGSEA. Looking up the rest from reference TRBV29-1 and TRBJ1-2 gives the full variable domain: SAVISQKPSRDICQRGTSLTIQCQVDSQVTMMFWYRQQPGQSLTLIATANQGSEATYESGFVIDKFPISRPNLTFSTLTVSNMSPEDSSIYLCSVEVGGRNYGYTFGSGTRLTVV.

The chain employs TRBV9 and TRBJ1-1; 9 bases match TRBD1. The V gene's germline CDR1 is SGDLS and CDR2 YYNGEE. With 0 bases clipped from V and 3 bases from J, the junction kept 6 bases outside the gene matches. This CDR3 comprises 16 residues. CDR3 sequence (DNA): TGTGCCAGCAGCGTAGCTAGACAGGGGGGGCACACTGAAGCTTTCTTT. Its protein is CASSVARQGGHTEAFF. Combining the CDR3 with reference TRBV9 and TRBJ1-1 gives the whole variable domain DSGVTQTPKHLITATGQRVTLRCSPRSGDLSVYWYQQSLDQGLQFLIQYYNGEERAKGNILERFSAQQFPDLHSELNLSSLELGDSALYFCASSVARQGGHTEAFFGQGTRLTVV.

Details on this clone: In the same sample, other DNA sequences code for this CDR3. CDR3 DNA sequence: TGTGCCAGCAGTCGGCAGGGCCTCAATCAGCCCCAGCATTTT. Encoded protein: CASSRQGLNQPQHF. The chain has TRBV27 and TRBJ1-5, with a weak D call TRBD1 (5 bases). V lost 5 bases and J lost 3, with 11 bases in between. Germline CDR1 reads MNHEY; CDR2 reads SMNVEV (reference sequence). The CDR3 has 14 residues.